The 9 T cell receptor beta chains reported below all come from one sample, sequenced in a study of OX40 agonist ivuxolimab in advanced cancers. Method: immunoSEQ multiplex PCR; TCRdb's copy keeps in-frame clones and lacks some. The table lists about 20,000 clones, about 86% of them singletons. This sample comprised CD4+ or CD8+ T cells sorted from blood, obtained in a trial of the OX40 agonist ivuxolimab. The receptors were sampled from an adult with an advanced solid tumor such as melanoma, head and neck, liver or kidney cancer.

The V call is TRBV7-9, the J call TRBJ1-2; 11 nucleotides align to TRBD1. Per germline, CDR1 SEHNR and CDR2 FQNEAQ (reference sequence). This CDR3 region has 14 residues. V shed 5 bases, J shed 7 bases, and the junction held 6 bases outside the gene matches. The CDR3 reads CASSRGQGAGGYTF. The CDR3 nucleotides are TGTGCCAGCAGCCGAGGACAGGGGGCTGGTGGCTACACCTTC.

The chain carries TRBV6-6 and TRBJ2-1; TRBD2 might be the D (5 bases). Germline lookup yields CDR1 MNHNY and CDR2 SVGAGI (reference sequence). The V and J ends lost 2 bases and 0 bases respectively, with 5 bases between them. The CDR3 runs to 14 residues. The CDR3 loop reads CASSYTSSYNEQFF. DNA for the CDR3: TGTGCCAGCAGTTACACTAGCTCCTACAATGAGCAGTTCTTC.

V usage is TRBV6-5 and J usage is TRBJ1-1; D is undetermined. V was shortened by 1 base and J by 1 base, with 7 bases between the two germline ends. The CDR3 totals 14 residues. Looked up from germline, CDR1 is MNHEY and CDR2 is SVGAGI. CDR3 nucleotides: TGTGCCAGCAGTTACTTAAGGGAGAACACTGAAGCTTTCTTT. Translation: CASSYLRENTEAFF.

This chain uses TRBV2 with TRBJ2-5; 7 nucleotides agree with TRBD2. CDR1 is SNHLY and CDR2 is FYNNEI in the germline V gene. This CDR3 region has 15 residues. Unmatched junction bases numbered 7, after V lost 3 bases and J lost 3 bases. As DNA, the CDR3 is TGTGCCAGCAGTGACCCAGCGGGATGGAAAGAGACCCAGTACTTC. The encoded protein is CASSDPAGWKETQYF.

This clone has just a few counts. The gene calls are TRBV19 and TRBJ1-2; D is ambiguous. The ends were cut back, 10 bases at V and 4 bases at J, with 10 bases in the middle. This CDR3 comprises 11 residues. Looked up from germline, CDR1 is LNHDA and CDR2 is SQIVND (reference sequence). In nucleotides, the CDR3 is TGTGCCACCTCAACCCCCTATGGCTACACCTTC. It codes for CATSTPYGYTF.

The chain has TRBV5-5 and TRBJ2-7; D could derive from TRBD1 or TRBD2 (5 bases each). Germline V gives CDR1 SGHKS, CDR2 YYEKEE (reference sequence). There are 16 residues in the CDR3. Trimming took off 0 bases at V and 1 base at J, with 14 bases between the two ends. The chain's CDR3 is CASSLARAGRSYEQYF. The CDR3 region has the DNA TGTGCCAGCAGCTTGGCGCGGGCAGGGAGATCCTACGAGCAGTACTTC.

V gene TRBV11-2 combines with J gene TRBJ2-1, with D maybe TRBD1 (6 bases). V was trimmed by 0 bases and J by 5 bases, leaving 11 bases between them. Germline CDR1 and CDR2: SGHAT and FQNNGV. The CDR3 totals 15 residues. The CDR3 DNA reads as TGTGCCAGCAGCTTAGATCCAGGGGATCACAATGAGCAGTTCTTC. It codes for CASSLDPGDHNEQFF.

The CDR3 sequence is CASTEELAGTHNEQFF. CDR3 nucleotide sequence: TGTGCCAGCACCGAAGAACTAGCGGGAACTCACAATGAGCAGTTCTTC. The rearrangement uses TRBV5-8 and TRBJ2-1, with 10 bases identical to TRBD2. This CDR3 has 16 amino acids. CDR1 and CDR2 (germline): SGHTS, YDEGEE. V dropped 6 bases and J dropped 5; count of bases not matched to a gene: 11.

The chain links TRBV7-9 to TRBJ2-7; D is uncertain. CDR3 size: 14 residues. V dropped 5 bases and J dropped 1 base, with 12 bases sitting between them. CDR1 and CDR2 (germline): SEHNR, FQNEAQ (reference sequence). In DNA form, the CDR3 reads TGTGCCAGCAGCCGTGCGGTAGGGTCCTACGAGCAGTACTTC. Its translation: CASSRAVGSYEQYF.